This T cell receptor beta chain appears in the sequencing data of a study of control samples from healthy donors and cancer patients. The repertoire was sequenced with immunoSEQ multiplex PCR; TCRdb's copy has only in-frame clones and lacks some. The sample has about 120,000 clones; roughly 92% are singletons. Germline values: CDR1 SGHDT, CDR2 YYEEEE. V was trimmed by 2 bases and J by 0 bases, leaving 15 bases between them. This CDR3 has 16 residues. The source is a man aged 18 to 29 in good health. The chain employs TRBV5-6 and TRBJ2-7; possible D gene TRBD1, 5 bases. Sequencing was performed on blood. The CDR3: CASSFQGVYSSYEQYF. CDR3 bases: TGTGCCAGCAGCTTCCAGGGCGTCTACAGCTCCTACGAGCAGTACTTC.